One and the same sample provided the 31 T cell receptor beta chains below, sequenced in a study of radiotherapy plus CTLA-4 blockade in lung cancer. TCRdb's table, derived via immunoSEQ multiplex PCR, lists solely in-frame clones and lacks some. This table holds 60,000 to 85,000 clones, 70% to 90% found once. The source was peripheral blood, collected from a patient treated with radiotherapy plus ipilimumab. The source of these receptors is a human donor with non-small cell lung cancer who had stable disease on radiotherapy plus ipilimumab.

This chain uses TRBV28 with TRBJ2-6, with D tentatively TRBD1 or TRBD2 (5 bases each). This CDR3 comprises 15 residues. CDR1 MDHEN and CDR2 SYDVKM come from the germline V gene. V lost 2 bases, J lost 4 bases, and 9 bases lay in between. Written as DNA, the CDR3 is TGTGCCAGCAGTTTAGGGGGAACCGGGGCCAACGTCCTGACTTTC. It codes for CASSLGGTGANVLTF. Using reference TRBV28 and TRBJ2-6 for the parts outside the CDR3, the full variable domain is DVKVTQSSRYLVKRTGEKVFLECVQDMDHENMFWYRQDPGLGLRLIYFSYDVKMKEKGDIPEGYSVSREKKERFSLILESASTNQTSMYLCASSLGGTGANVLTFGAGSRLTVL.

The CDR3 DNA is TGTGCCAGCAGCTTCGCTGAGGGGGGCTCCTACGAGCAGTACTTC. It yields the protein CASSFAEGGSYEQYF. V is TRBV7-6 and J is TRBJ2-7, with D possibly called TRBD1 or TRBD2 (6 bases each). The CDR3 spans 15 residues. V lost 3 bases and J lost 0, with 12 bases in between. Germline V gives CDR1 SGHVS, CDR2 FNYEAQ.

This rearrangement joins TRBV5-1 to TRBJ2-1; 8 bases line up with TRBD1. The CDR3 extends over 14 amino acids. V dropped 3 bases and J dropped 8; count of bases not matched to a gene: 7. Germline lookup yields CDR1 SGHRS and CDR2 YFSETQ. This chain's CDR3 is CASSWRNRGYEQFF. The CDR3 region has the DNA TGCGCCAGCAGCTGGAGGAACAGGGGGTATGAGCAGTTCTTC. The full variable domain, completed using reference TRBV5-1 and TRBJ2-1, is KAGVTQTPRYLIKTRGQQVTLSCSPISGHRSVSWYQQTPGQGLQFLFEYFSETQRNKGNFPGRFSGRQFSNSRSEMNVSTLELGDSALYLCASSWRNRGYEQFFGPGTRLTVL.

V is TRBV29-1 and J is TRBJ1-3; no clear D. This CDR3 contains 13 residues. V lost 4 bases to trimming and J lost 4 bases, with 11 bases between them. Germline CDR1 SQVTM, CDR2 ANQGSEA. CDR3 in DNA: TGCAGCGTTGCAGCCAGCGTGGGAAACACCATATATTTT. Its protein is CSVAASVGNTIYF. The full variable domain, in which reference TRBV29-1 and TRBJ1-3 provide the parts outside the CDR3, is SAVISQKPSRDICQRGTSLTIQCQVDSQVTMMFWYRQQPGQSLTLIATANQGSEATYESGFVIDKFPISRPNLTFSTLTVSNMSPEDSSIYLCSVAASVGNTIYFGEGSWLTVV.

In its sample, this clone was seen once. This chain uses TRBV7-3 with TRBJ2-3; 12 bases fit TRBD2. The trim removed 3 bases at V and 4 bases at J, leaving 2 bases unmatched. CDR1 and CDR2 (germline): SGHTA, FQGTGA. The CDR3 length is 15 residues. CDR3 sequence (DNA): TGTGCCAGCAGCTTGACTAGCGGGAGTTCAGATACGCAGTATTTT. Translation gives CASSLTSGSSDTQYF.

The genes are TRBV7-7 and TRBJ2-3; the D gene is possibly TRBD2 (6 bases). Trimming removed 0 bases at V and 5 bases at J, with 15 bases between. Per the germline V gene, CDR1 is SSHAT and CDR2 is FNYEAQ (reference sequence). The CDR3 has 16 residues. CDR3 protein: CASSLARREQEDTQYF. As DNA, the CDR3 is TGTGCCAGCAGCTTAGCTCGGCGGGAACAGGAAGATACGCAGTATTTT.

This clone was seen once. The chain joins TRBV4-1 to TRBJ2-7; TRBD1 aligns across 8 bases. V shed 1 base, J shed 3 bases, and the junction held 2 bases outside the gene matches. The CDR3 loop spans 14 amino acids. Looked up from germline, CDR1 is MGHRA and CDR2 is YSYEKL. DNA for the CDR3: TGCGCCAGCAGCCAAGGACAGGGGAGCTACGAGCAGTACTTC. Its translation: CASSQGQGSYEQYF.

The rearrangement links TRBV15 to TRBJ2-7; no definite D call. The CDR3 spans 13 residues. Looked up from germline, CDR1 is LNHNV and CDR2 is YYDKDF (reference sequence). V was shortened by 0 bases and J by 3 bases, with 6 bases between the two germline ends. The CDR3 DNA reads as TGTGCCACCAGCAGAGATCCAGGCTACGAGCAGTACTTC. It yields the protein CATSRDPGYEQYF.

On this clone itself: Because it lacks the conserved phenylalanine or tryptophan at the end, this CDR3 is likely a read error. The V call is TRBV5-1, the J call TRBJ1-1; a possible D gene is TRBD1 (5 bases). Per the germline V gene, CDR1 is SGHRS and CDR2 is YFSETQ. V dropped 4 bases and J dropped 1 base, with 14 bases sitting between them. CDR3 length: 15 amino acids. The CDR3 coding sequence is TGCGCCAGCAGCACCCTCAGGGCACCGAACACTGAAGCTTTCCTT. Protein: CASSTLRAPNTEAFL.

The chain combines TRBV5-1 with TRBJ1-1; 9 positions match TRBD1. The CDR3 runs to 15 residues. Germline lookup yields CDR1 SGHRS and CDR2 YFSETQ. V gave up 1 base and J gave up 5 bases; unmatched junction bases: 6. CDR3 sequence: CASSLNGQGWTEAFF. As DNA, the CDR3 is TGCGCCAGCAGCTTGAACGGACAGGGGTGGACTGAAGCTTTCTTT.

The rearrangement links TRBV19 to TRBJ2-7; D is unclear. V dropped 0 bases and J dropped 3 bases, with 9 bases sitting between them. Germline CDR1 LNHDA, CDR2 SQIVND (reference sequence). The CDR3 has 14 residues. CDR3 region: CASSIEGSIYEQYF. The CDR3, as DNA: TGTGCCAGTAGTATAGAAGGTTCGATCTACGAGCAGTACTTC.

The chain employs TRBV29-1 and TRBJ1-1; a possible D gene is TRBD1 (6 bases). CDR3 size: 13 residues. V was cut by 7 bases and J by 3 bases, with 15 bases left in between. The V gene's germline CDR1 is SQVTM and CDR2 ANQGSEA. CDR3 protein: CSAVGGLDTEAFF. In nucleotides, the CDR3 is TGCAGCGCCGTAGGGGGGCTGGACACTGAAGCTTTCTTT.

The rearrangement joins TRBV10-3 to TRBJ2-3, with D unclear. The V gene lost 2 bases and the J gene lost 0 bases, with 6 bases spanning the gap. The CDR3 contains 14 residues. In germline, CDR1 is ENHRY, CDR2 SYGVKD. The CDR3 loop is CAISEVQSTDTQYF. The CDR3 bases are TGTGCCATCAGTGAGGTTCAGAGCACAGATACGCAGTATTTT.

The V and J genes are TRBV2 and TRBJ2-3; maybe TRBD2 (5 bases). CDR3 size: 13 residues. V was trimmed by 7 bases and J by 6 bases, leaving 14 bases between them. Germline lookup yields CDR1 SNHLY and CDR2 FYNNEI. CDR3 DNA sequence: TGTGCCAGCAATATAGCCGGCGGGGATACGCAGTATTTT. Its protein is CASNIAGGDTQYF.

The rearrangement uses TRBV7-7 and TRBJ2-7; the match to TRBD1 covers 9 bases. There are 15 residues in the CDR3. V lost 5 bases to trimming and J lost 4 bases; unmatched junction nucleotides: 9. Germline values: CDR1 SSHAT, CDR2 FNYEAQ (reference sequence). Here the CDR3 DNA reads TGTGCCAGCAGCATTGGACAGGGGAAATATTACGAGCAGTACTTC. It is translated as CASSIGQGKYYEQYF.

J is TRBJ2-6 and V is TRBV5-1; no clear D. The CDR3 is 16 residues long. The V and J ends lost 2 bases and 2 bases respectively, with 11 bases between them. Per germline, CDR1 SGHRS and CDR2 YFSETQ. CDR3 sequence: CASSFGQSAGANVLTF. The CDR3 DNA reads TGCGCCAGCAGCTTTGGTCAGTCCGCTGGGGCCAACGTCCTGACTTTC.

V gene TRBV6-1 combines with J gene TRBJ2-7; D possibly corresponds to TRBD2 (6 bases). The CDR3 spans 14 residues. Looked up from germline, CDR1 is MNHNS and CDR2 is SASEGT. With 0 bases removed from V and 7 bases from J, the gap between germline ends came to 13 bases. CDR3 nucleotides: TGTGCCAGCAGTGAAGCGGACGTCCGGGGGGAGCAGTACTTC. Translation: CASSEADVRGEQYF.

The count of this clone is one. The rearrangement joins TRBV5-4 to TRBJ2-7, with D possibly TRBD1 on 6 matching bases. The CDR3 extends over 14 amino acids. Germline CDR1 is SGHNT and CDR2 is YYREEE (reference sequence). The V and J ends lost 3 bases and 3 bases respectively, with 13 bases between them. This CDR3 reads CASSYGQNYYEQYF. DNA of the CDR3: TGTGCCAGCAGCTACGGACAGAATTACTACGAGCAGTACTTC. The variable domain in full, with the rest retrieved from reference TRBV5-4 and TRBJ2-7, is ETGVTQSPTHLIKTRGQQVTLRCSSQSGHNTVSWYQQALGQGPQFIFQYYREEENGRGNFPPRFSGLQFPNYSSELNVNALELDDSALYLCASSYGQNYYEQYFGPGTRLTVT.

The chain has TRBV7-7 and TRBJ1-4, with a tentative D call TRBD1 (6 bases). The CDR3 runs 14 residues. V lost 5 bases and J 6 bases, leaving 13 bases between the germline ends. CDR1 is SSHAT and CDR2 is FNYEAQ in the germline V gene (reference sequence). The DNA for the CDR3 is TGTGCCAGCAGCCCCTTAGGGGGTTATGAAAAACTGTTTTTT. This codes for CASSPLGGYEKLFF. The full variable domain, completed using reference TRBV7-7 and TRBJ1-4, is GAGVSQSPRYKVTKRGQDVTLRCDPISSHATLYWYQQALGQGPEFLTYFNYEAQPDKSGLPSDRFSAERPEGSISTLTIQRTEQRDSAMYRCASSPLGGYEKLFFGSGTQLSVL.

This clone appeared once. The chain combines TRBV30 with TRBJ2-2; possibly TRBD1 for D (6 bases). Germline CDR1 and CDR2: GTSNPN and SVGIG (reference sequence). With 5 bases removed from V and 6 bases from J, the gap between germline ends came to 13 bases. This CDR3 spans 13 amino acids. DNA of the CDR3: TGTGCCTGGTGTCAGGGGTTGGCCGGGGAGCTGTTTTTT. Its protein is CAWCQGLAGELFF.

The genes are TRBV19 and TRBJ1-1; tentatively, D is TRBD1 (6 bases). V was shortened by 4 bases and J by 0 bases, with 18 bases between the two germline ends. The length of the CDR3 is 17 residues. Germline values: CDR1 LNHDA, CDR2 SQIVND (reference sequence). CDR3 coding DNA: TGTGCCAGTAGTAGGGGGTCAGGGGAAACAATGAACACTGAAGCTTTCTTT. This codes for CASSRGSGETMNTEAFF.

V and J are TRBV29-1 and TRBJ2-4; D is ambiguous. The CDR3 covers 14 residues. Trimming cost V 0 bases and J 6 bases, with 12 bases left between them. CDR1 and CDR2 from the germline V gene are SQVTM and ANQGSEA. CDR3 nucleotide sequence: TGCAGCGTTGAAGATCCGACATCCCCAAACATTCAGTACTTC. Protein sequence: CSVEDPTSPNIQYF.

The chain joins TRBV5-1 to TRBJ2-7; 8 nucleotides line up with TRBD1. This CDR3 has 15 residues. Germline V gene sequence: CDR1 SGHRS, CDR2 YFSETQ. Unmatched junction bases numbered 10, after V lost 3 bases and J lost 5 bases. In DNA, the CDR3 is TGCGCCAGCAGCTCCCGGTGGCAGGGGGCCGACGAGCAGTACTTC. It translates to CASSSRWQGADEQYF. Full variable domain (rest looked up from reference TRBV5-1 and TRBJ2-7): KAGVTQTPRYLIKTRGQQVTLSCSPISGHRSVSWYQQTPGQGLQFLFEYFSETQRNKGNFPGRFSGRQFSNSRSEMNVSTLELGDSALYLCASSSRWQGADEQYFGPGTRLTVT.

The chain combines TRBV13 with TRBJ2-3; perhaps D is TRBD1 or TRBD2 (6 bases each). Trimming removed 5 bases at V and 3 bases at J, with 15 bases between. Germline values: CDR1 PRHDT, CDR2 FYEKMQ (reference sequence). The CDR3 loop spans 15 amino acids. This CDR3 is CASSPFRGGTDTQYF. The CDR3 nucleotides read TGTGCCAGCAGCCCATTCAGGGGAGGAACAGATACGCAGTATTTT.

The chain is built from TRBV27 and TRBJ1-2, with TRBD1 as a possible D gene (5 bases). The CDR3 length is 15 residues. Germline V lookup: CDR1 MNHEY, CDR2 SMNVEV (reference sequence). Trimming stripped 4 bases from V and 3 bases from J, with 15 bases between. The chain's CDR3 is CASSSPLGGDYGYTF. In nucleotides, the CDR3 is TGTGCCAGCAGTTCCCCCTTGGGAGGGGACTATGGCTACACCTTC.

The chain's CDR3 is CASSPDRVTEAFF. Written as DNA, the CDR3 is TGTGCCAGCAGCCCAGACAGGGTCACTGAAGCTTTCTTT. The genes are TRBV7-8 and TRBJ1-1; the match to TRBD1 covers 7 bases. Per the germline V gene, CDR1 is SGHVS and CDR2 is FQNEAQ. This CDR3 region has 13 residues. V trimming: 5 bases; J trimming: 4 bases; junction bases outside the gene matches: 4. The entire variable domain, with the rest obtained from reference TRBV7-8 and TRBJ1-1, is as follows: GAGVSQSPRYKVAKRGQDVALRCDPISGHVSLFWYQQALGQGPEFLTYFQNEAQLDKSGLPSDRFFAERPEGSVSTLKIQRTQQEDSAVYLCASSPDRVTEAFFGQGTRLTVV.

The chain recombines TRBV2 with TRBJ1-4; a possible D gene is TRBD1 (5 bases). This CDR3 region has 13 residues. V shed 8 bases and J shed 4 bases, with 11 bases lying between them. Germline CDR1 reads SNHLY; CDR2 reads FYNNEI. The CDR3 is CASRDGLNEKLFF. CDR3 nucleotide sequence: TGTGCCAGCCGGGACGGCCTTAATGAAAAACTGTTTTTT.

The chain employs TRBV4-1 and TRBJ2-5, with TRBD2 matching over 9 bases. V was pared by 4 bases and J by 3 bases, with 15 bases of the junction left unmatched. Germline CDR1 MGHRA, CDR2 YSYEKL. The CDR3 is made up of 18 amino acids. The chain's CDR3 is CASSPGPGLARVKETQYF. As DNA, the CDR3 is TGCGCCAGCAGCCCGGGTCCCGGACTAGCGAGGGTAAAAGAGACCCAGTACTTC.

This sequence joins TRBV5-1 and TRBJ1-1; 10 nucleotides line up with TRBD1. V lost 2 bases to trimming and J lost 5 bases; unmatched junction nucleotides: 9. The CDR3 is made up of 16 amino acids. Germline CDR1 is SGHRS and CDR2 is YFSETQ. The CDR3 coding sequence is TGCGCCAGCAGCTTTGAGACAGGGGGCGCGGGGACTGAAGCTTTCTTT. This encodes CASSFETGGAGTEAFF.

The CDR3 sequence: CASSWGLAGEETQYF. CDR3 nucleotides: TGTGCCAGCAGCTGGGGACTAGCGGGGGAAGAGACCCAGTACTTC. The chain has TRBV5-4 and TRBJ2-5; 14 bases are shared with TRBD2. The junction had 1 base not matched to a gene; V was cut back by 3 bases and J by 3 bases. This CDR3 spans 15 amino acids. From germline, CDR1 is SGHNT and CDR2 YYREEE (reference sequence). Together with reference TRBV5-4 and TRBJ2-5, the CDR3 gives the full variable domain: ETGVTQSPTHLIKTRGQQVTLRCSSQSGHNTVSWYQQALGQGPQFIFQYYREEENGRGNFPPRFSGLQFPNYSSELNVNALELDDSALYLCASSWGLAGEETQYFGPGTRLLVL.

This chain connects TRBV7-3 to TRBJ1-1, with D possibly being TRBD1 (5 bases). The CDR3 is 15 amino acids. Germline V lookup: CDR1 SGHTA, CDR2 FQGTGA. V lost 2 bases to trimming and J lost 0 bases, with 10 bases between them. In DNA, the CDR3 is TGTGCCAGCAGCTTATCGGGGGGGATGAACACTGAAGCTTTCTTT. It codes for CASSLSGGMNTEAFF.